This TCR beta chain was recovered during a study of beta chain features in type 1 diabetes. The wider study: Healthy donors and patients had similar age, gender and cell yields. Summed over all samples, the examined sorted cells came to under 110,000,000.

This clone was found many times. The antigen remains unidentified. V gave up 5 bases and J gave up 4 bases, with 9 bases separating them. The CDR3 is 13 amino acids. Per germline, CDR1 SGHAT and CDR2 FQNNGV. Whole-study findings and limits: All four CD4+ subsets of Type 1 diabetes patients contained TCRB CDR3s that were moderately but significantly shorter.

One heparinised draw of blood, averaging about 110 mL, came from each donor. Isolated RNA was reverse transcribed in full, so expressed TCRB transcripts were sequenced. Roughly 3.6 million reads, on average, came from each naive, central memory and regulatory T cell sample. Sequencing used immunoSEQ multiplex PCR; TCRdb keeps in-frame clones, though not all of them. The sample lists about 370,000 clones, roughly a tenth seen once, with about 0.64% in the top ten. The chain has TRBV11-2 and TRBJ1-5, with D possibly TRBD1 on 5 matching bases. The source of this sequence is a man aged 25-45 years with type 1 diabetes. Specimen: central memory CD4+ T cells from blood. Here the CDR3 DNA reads TGTGCCAGCAGCACCCAGGGTAATCAGCCCCAGCATTTT. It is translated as CASSTQGNQPQHF. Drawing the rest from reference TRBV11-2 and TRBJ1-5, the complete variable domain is EAGVAQSPRYKIIEKRQSVAFWCNPISGHATLYWYQQILGQGPKLLIQFQNNGVVDDSQLPKDRFSAERLKGVDSTLKIQPAKLEDSAVYLCASSTQGNQPQHFGDGTRLSIL.